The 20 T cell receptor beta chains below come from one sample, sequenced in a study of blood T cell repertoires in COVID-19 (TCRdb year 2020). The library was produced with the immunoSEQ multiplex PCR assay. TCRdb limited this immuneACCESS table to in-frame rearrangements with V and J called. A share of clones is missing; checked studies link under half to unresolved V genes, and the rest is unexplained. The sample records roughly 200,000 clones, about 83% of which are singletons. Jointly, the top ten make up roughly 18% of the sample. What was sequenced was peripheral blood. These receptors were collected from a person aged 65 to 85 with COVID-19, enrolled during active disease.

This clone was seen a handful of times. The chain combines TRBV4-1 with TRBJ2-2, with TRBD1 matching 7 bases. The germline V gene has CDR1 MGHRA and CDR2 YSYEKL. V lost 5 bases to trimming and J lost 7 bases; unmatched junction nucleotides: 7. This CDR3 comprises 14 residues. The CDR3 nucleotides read TGCGCCAGCAGCATCCCAGGGGGTGTCGGGGAGCTGTTTTTT. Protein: CASSIPGGVGELFF.

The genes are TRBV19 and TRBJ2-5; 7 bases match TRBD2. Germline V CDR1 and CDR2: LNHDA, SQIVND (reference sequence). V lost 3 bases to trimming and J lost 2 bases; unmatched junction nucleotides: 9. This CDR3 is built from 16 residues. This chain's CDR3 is CASSMGVAGAQETQYF. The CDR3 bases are TGTGCCAGTAGTATGGGGGTAGCGGGTGCTCAAGAGACCCAGTACTTC.

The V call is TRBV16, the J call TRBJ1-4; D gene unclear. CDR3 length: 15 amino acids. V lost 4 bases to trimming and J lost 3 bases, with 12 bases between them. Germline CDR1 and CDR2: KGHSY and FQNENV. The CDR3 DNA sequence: TGTGCCAGCAGCCGTCCGACTCGGGCTAATGAAAAACTGTTTTTT. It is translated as CASSRPTRANEKLFF.

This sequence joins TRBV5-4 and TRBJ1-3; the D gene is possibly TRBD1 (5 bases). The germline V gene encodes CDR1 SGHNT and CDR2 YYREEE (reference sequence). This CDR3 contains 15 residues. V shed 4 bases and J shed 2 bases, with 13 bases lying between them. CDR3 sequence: CASSRDGGAGNTIYF. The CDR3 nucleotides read TGTGCCAGCAGCCGGGACGGGGGTGCTGGAAACACCATATATTTT.

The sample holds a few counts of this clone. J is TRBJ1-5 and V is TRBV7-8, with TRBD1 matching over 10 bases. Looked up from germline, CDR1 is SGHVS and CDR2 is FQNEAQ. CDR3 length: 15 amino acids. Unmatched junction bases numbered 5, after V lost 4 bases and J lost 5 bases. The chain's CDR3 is CASSWSGTGDQPQHF. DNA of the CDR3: TGTGCCAGCAGCTGGTCCGGGACAGGGGATCAGCCCCAGCATTTT.

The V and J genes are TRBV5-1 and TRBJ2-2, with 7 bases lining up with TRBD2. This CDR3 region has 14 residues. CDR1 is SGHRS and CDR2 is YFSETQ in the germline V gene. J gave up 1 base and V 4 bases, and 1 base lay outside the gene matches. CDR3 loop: CASSPGGNTGELFF. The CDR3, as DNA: TGCGCCAGCAGCCCGGGGGGGAACACCGGGGAGCTGTTTTTT.

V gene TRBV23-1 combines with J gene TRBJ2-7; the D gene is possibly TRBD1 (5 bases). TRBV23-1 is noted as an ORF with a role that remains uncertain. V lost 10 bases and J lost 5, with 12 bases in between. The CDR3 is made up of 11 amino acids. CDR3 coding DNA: TGCGCCACCCCAGGGTTGGACGAGCAGTACTTC. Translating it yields CATPGLDEQYF.

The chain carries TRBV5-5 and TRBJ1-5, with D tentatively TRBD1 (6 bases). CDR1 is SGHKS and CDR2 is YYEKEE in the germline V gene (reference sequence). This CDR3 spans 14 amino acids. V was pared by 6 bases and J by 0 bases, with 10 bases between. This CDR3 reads CASKRDTSNQPQHF. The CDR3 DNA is TGTGCCAGCAAGAGGGACACTAGCAATCAGCCCCAGCATTTT.

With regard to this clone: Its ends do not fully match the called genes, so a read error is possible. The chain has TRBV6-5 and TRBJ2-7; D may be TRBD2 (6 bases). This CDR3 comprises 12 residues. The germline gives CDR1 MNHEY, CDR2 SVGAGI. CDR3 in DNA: TGCCCGCGGGGAAATCTGGGGTCCGAGCAGTACTTC. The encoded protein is CPRGNLGSEQYF.

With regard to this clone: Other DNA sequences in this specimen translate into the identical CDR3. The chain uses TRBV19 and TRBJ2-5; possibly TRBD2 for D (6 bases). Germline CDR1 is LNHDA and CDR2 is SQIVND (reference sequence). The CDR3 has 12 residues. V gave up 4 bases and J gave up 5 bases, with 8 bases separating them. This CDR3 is CASSRGRETQYF. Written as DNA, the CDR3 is TGTGCCAGTAGTAGGGGGAGGGAGACCCAGTACTTC.

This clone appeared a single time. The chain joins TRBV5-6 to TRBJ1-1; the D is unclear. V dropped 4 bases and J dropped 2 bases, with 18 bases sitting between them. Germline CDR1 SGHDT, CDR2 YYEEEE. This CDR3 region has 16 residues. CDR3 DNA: TGTGCCAGCAGCCCCCTCCTGCTCGGGGAAAACACTGAAGCTTTCTTT. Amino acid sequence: CASSPLLLGENTEAFF. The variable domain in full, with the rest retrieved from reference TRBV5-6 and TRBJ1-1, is DAGVTQSPTHLIKTRGQQVTLRCSPKSGHDTVSWYQQALGQGPQFIFQYYEEEERQRGNFPDRFSGHQFPNYSSELNVNALLLGDSALYLCASSPLLLGENTEAFFGQGTRLTVV.

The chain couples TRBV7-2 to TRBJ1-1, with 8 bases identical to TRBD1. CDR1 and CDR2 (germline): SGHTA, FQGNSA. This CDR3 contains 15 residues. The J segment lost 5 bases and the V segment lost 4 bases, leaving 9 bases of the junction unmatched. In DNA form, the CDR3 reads TGTGCCAGCAGCTCAGGACAGGGTGGGGGAACTGAAGCTTTCTTT. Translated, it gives CASSSGQGGGTEAFF.

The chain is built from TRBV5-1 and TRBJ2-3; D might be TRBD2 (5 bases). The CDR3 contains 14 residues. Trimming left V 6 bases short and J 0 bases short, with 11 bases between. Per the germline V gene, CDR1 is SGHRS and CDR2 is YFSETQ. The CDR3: CASTAGRSTDTQYF. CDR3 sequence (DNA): TGCGCCAGCACCGCGGGCCGGAGCACAGATACGCAGTATTTT.

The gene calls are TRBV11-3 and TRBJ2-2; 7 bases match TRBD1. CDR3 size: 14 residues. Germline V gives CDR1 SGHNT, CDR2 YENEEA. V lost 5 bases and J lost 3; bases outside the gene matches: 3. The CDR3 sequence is CASSPGGYTGELFF. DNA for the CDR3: TGTGCCAGCAGCCCAGGGGGATACACCGGGGAGCTGTTTTTT.

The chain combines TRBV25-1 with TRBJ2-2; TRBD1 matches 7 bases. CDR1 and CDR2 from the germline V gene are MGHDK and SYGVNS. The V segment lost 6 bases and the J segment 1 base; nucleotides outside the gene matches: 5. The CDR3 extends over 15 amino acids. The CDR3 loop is CASRSGTENTGELFF. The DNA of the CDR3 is TGTGCCAGCAGATCCGGGACAGAGAACACCGGGGAGCTGTTTTTT.

The CDR3 protein is CASRPGGPGETQYF. DNA of the CDR3: TGTGCCAGTAGACCAGGAGGGCCGGGTGAGACCCAGTACTTC. The J gene is TRBJ2-5, the V gene TRBV19, with D perhaps matching TRBD2 (6 bases). From germline, CDR1 is LNHDA and CDR2 SQIVND (reference sequence). V was trimmed by 6 bases and J by 5 bases, leaving 16 bases between them. The CDR3 totals 14 residues.

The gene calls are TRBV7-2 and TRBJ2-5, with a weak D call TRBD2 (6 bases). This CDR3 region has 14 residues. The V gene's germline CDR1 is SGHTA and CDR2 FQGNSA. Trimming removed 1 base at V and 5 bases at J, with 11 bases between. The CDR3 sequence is CASSLDGGGETQYF. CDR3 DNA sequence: TGTGCCAGCAGCTTAGACGGGGGTGGGGAGACCCAGTACTTC. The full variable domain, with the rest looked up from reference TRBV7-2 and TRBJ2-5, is GAGVSQSPSNKVTEKGKDVELRCDPISGHTALYWYRQSLGQGLEFLIYFQGNSAPDKSGLPSDRFSAERTGGSVSTLTIQRTQQEDSAVYLCASSLDGGGETQYFGPGTRLLVL.

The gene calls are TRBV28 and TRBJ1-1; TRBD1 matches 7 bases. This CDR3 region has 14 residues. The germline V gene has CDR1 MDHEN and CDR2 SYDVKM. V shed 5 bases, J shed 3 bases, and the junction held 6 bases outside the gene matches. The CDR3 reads CASSLPDRDTEAFF. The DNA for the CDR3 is TGTGCCAGCAGTCTACCAGACAGGGACACTGAAGCTTTCTTT.

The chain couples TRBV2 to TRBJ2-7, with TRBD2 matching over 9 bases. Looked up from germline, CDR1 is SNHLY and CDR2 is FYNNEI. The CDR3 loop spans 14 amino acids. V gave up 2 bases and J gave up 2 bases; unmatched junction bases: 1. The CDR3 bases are TGTGCCAGCAGTGAACTAGCGGGACCCTACGAGCAGTACTTC. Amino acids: CASSELAGPYEQYF.

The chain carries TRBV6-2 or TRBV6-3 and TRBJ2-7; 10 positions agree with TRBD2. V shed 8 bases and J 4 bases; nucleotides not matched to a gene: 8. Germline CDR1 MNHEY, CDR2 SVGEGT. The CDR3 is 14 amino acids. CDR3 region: CASCRAGGGYEQYF. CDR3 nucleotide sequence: TGTGCCAGCTGCCGAGCGGGGGGGGGATACGAGCAGTACTTC.